A selection of T cell receptor beta chains follows, all from one sample in a study of Ad26.COV2.S vaccination and SARS-CoV-2 variants. TCRdb's table, derived via immunoSEQ multiplex PCR, lists solely in-frame clones and lacks some. The data contain about 460,000 clones, about 88% of them singletons. The source material was peripheral blood, sampled in a trial of Ad26.COV2.S vaccine versus placebo. These receptors were taken from a person aged 18-60 years who received the Ad26.COV2.S COVID-19 vaccine or a placebo. Both conserved end residues are part of each CDR3. A D gene is named only where the DNA matches it firmly. The size entry is marked missing in some rows and otherwise reads once, few, many or a size class.

clone size: -
D gene: TRBD1
J gene: TRBJ1-4
V gene: TRBV15
CDR3 DNA: TGTGCCACGGGGCCAGGGGGCGGTGTAGAAAAACTGTTTTTT
CDR3 protein: CATGPGGGVEKLFF

clone size: once
D gene: -
J gene: TRBJ1-5
V gene: TRBV19
CDR3 DNA: TGTGCCAGTAGTATAGGAGACTATAGCAATCAGCCCCAGCATTTT
CDR3 protein: CASSIGDYSNQPQHF

clone size: -
D gene: -
J gene: TRBJ1-3
V gene: TRBV7-8
CDR3 DNA: TGTGCCAGCAGCCCAAGGGGAAACACCATATATTTT
CDR3 protein: CASSPRGNTIYF

clone size: -
D gene: -
J gene: TRBJ2-1
V gene: TRBV2
CDR3 DNA: TGTGCCAGCAGTGTTGGGCTGGGCGAGCAGTTCTTC
CDR3 protein: CASSVGLGEQFF

clone size: -
D gene: TRBD1
J gene: TRBJ2-2
V gene: TRBV7-2
CDR3 DNA: TGTGCCAGCAGCTTCCACCCGGGGACAGGGACGAACACCGGGGAGCTGTTTTTT
CDR3 protein: CASSFHPGTGTNTGELFF

clone size: -
D gene: -
J gene: TRBJ2-3
V gene: TRBV28
CDR3 DNA: TGTGCCAGCAGAGGACGGGATACGCAGTATTTT
CDR3 protein: CASRGRDTQYF

clone size: -
D gene: -
J gene: TRBJ1-1
V gene: TRBV6-6
CDR3 DNA: TGTGCCAGCACTATCTTGGGGGGAGCTTTCTTT
CDR3 protein: CASTILGGAFF

clone size: -
D gene: -
J gene: TRBJ2-7
V gene: TRBV4-2
CDR3 DNA: TGTGCCAGCAGCCATCAACCTCCCCGCCCAGCGACGATCTACGAGCAGTACTTC
CDR3 protein: CASSHQPPRPATIYEQYF

clone size: -
D gene: -
J gene: TRBJ2-7
V gene: TRBV7-3
CDR3 DNA: TGTGCCAGCAGCTCGACAGAAGTTTCCTACGAGCAGTACTTC
CDR3 protein: CASSSTEVSYEQYF

clone size: -
D gene: TRBD1
J gene: TRBJ1-4
V gene: TRBV2
CDR3 DNA: TGTGCCAGCAGCGCCGGGACAGGGGACGTTGAAAAACTGTTTTTT
CDR3 protein: CASSAGTGDVEKLFF

clone size: -
D gene: -
J gene: TRBJ2-7
V gene: TRBV18
CDR3 DNA: TGTGCCAGCTCACCCCCGACCGGGCCAGGCGAGCAGTACTTC
CDR3 protein: CASSPPTGPGEQYF

clone size: -
D gene: TRBD1
J gene: TRBJ1-2
V gene: TRBV30
CDR3 DNA: TGTGCCTGGAGTTCGGGACAGCGGACGGTAGGGGAGGGCTACACCTTC
CDR3 protein: CAWSSGQRTVGEGYTF

clone size: -
D gene: -
J gene: TRBJ2-2
V gene: TRBV6-5
CDR3 DNA: TGTGCCAGCAGTTACTCGATGTCAGGGGACACCGGGGAGCTGTTTTTT
CDR3 protein: CASSYSMSGDTGELFF

clone size: -
D gene: TRBD1
J gene: TRBJ1-2
V gene: TRBV4-3
CDR3 DNA: TGCGCCAGCAGCCAGTCCAGCTCCCAGGGGGTATATGGCTACACCTTC
CDR3 protein: CASSQSSSQGVYGYTF

clone size: -
D gene: -
J gene: TRBJ2-2
V gene: TRBV27
CDR3 DNA: TGTGCCAGCAGTCCAGCGACGGGTACCGGGGAGCTGTTTTTT
CDR3 protein: CASSPATGTGELFF

clone size: -
D gene: -
J gene: TRBJ1-2
V gene: TRBV6-2/TRBV6-3
CDR3 DNA: TGTGCCAGCAGTTATAAGATAAACTATGGCTACACCTTC
CDR3 protein: CASSYKINYGYTF

clone size: -
D gene: -
J gene: TRBJ2-7
V gene: TRBV15
CDR3 DNA: TGTGCCACCAGCAGAGAGCACTCCTACGAGCAGTACTTC
CDR3 protein: CATSREHSYEQYF

clone size: -
D gene: -
J gene: TRBJ2-2
V gene: TRBV7-9
CDR3 DNA: TGTGCCAGCAGCGGAAGTGGGGGTACCCGCGCGAACACCGGGGAGCTGTTTTTT
CDR3 protein: CASSGSGGTRANTGELFF

clone size: -
D gene: TRBD2
J gene: TRBJ2-7
V gene: TRBV6-5
CDR3 DNA: TGTGCCAGCAGGGGGCGGCGGGAGGTTGGGTACGAGCAGTACTTC
CDR3 protein: CASRGRREVGYEQYF

clone size: -
D gene: TRBD2
J gene: TRBJ2-1
V gene: TRBV30
CDR3 DNA: TGTGCCGCTCAACTACTACTAGCGGGTTACAATGAGCAGTTCTTC
CDR3 protein: CAAQLLLAGYNEQFF

clone size: once
D gene: -
J gene: TRBJ1-5
V gene: TRBV30
CDR3 DNA: TGTGCCTGGAGTGTGGAAGGGGATCAGCCCCAGCATTTT
CDR3 protein: CAWSVEGDQPQHF

clone size: -
D gene: -
J gene: TRBJ1-1
V gene: TRBV7-9
CDR3 DNA: TGTGCCAGCAGCTTAGCGGACAGAAGAAACACTGAAGCTTTCTTT
CDR3 protein: CASSLADRRNTEAFF

clone size: -
D gene: -
J gene: TRBJ2-2
V gene: TRBV18
CDR3 DNA: TGTGCCAGCTCACCACCTTCCGGGAGGAACACCGGGGAGCTGTTTTTT
CDR3 protein: CASSPPSGRNTGELFF

clone size: -
D gene: -
J gene: TRBJ1-2
V gene: TRBV14
CDR3 DNA: TGTGCCAGCAGCCAATCGACCTATGGCTACACCTTC
CDR3 protein: CASSQSTYGYTF

clone size: -
D gene: TRBD2
J gene: TRBJ2-1
V gene: TRBV7-2
CDR3 DNA: TGTGCCAGCAGCTTGACCGGACTAGTCTACAATGAGCAGTTCTTC
CDR3 protein: CASSLTGLVYNEQFF

clone size: -
D gene: -
J gene: TRBJ1-6
V gene: TRBV30
CDR3 DNA: TGTGCCTGGAGTGTGTTGGGAGGCTCCTATAATTCACCCCTCCACTTT
CDR3 protein: CAWSVLGGSYNSPLHF

clone size: -
D gene: TRBD2
J gene: TRBJ2-3
V gene: TRBV7-6
CDR3 DNA: TGTGCCAGCACCCCGACACTAGCGGATAGCACAGATACGCAGTATTTT
CDR3 protein: CASTPTLADSTDTQYF

clone size: -
D gene: -
J gene: TRBJ1-2
V gene: TRBV7-9
CDR3 DNA: TGTGCCAGCAGCTCCGGAAAAAACTATGGCTACACCTTC
CDR3 protein: CASSSGKNYGYTF

clone size: -
D gene: TRBD2
J gene: TRBJ2-1
V gene: TRBV19
CDR3 DNA: TGTGCCAGCCGGGGGGGCGGGGATGAGCAGTTCTTC
CDR3 protein: CASRGGGDEQFF

clone size: -
D gene: -
J gene: TRBJ2-5
V gene: TRBV5-5
CDR3 DNA: TGTGCCAGCAGCTTCTTACAGTCCCAAGAGACCCAGTACTTC
CDR3 protein: CASSFLQSQETQYF

clone size: few
D gene: -
J gene: TRBJ1-6
V gene: TRBV2
CDR3 DNA: TGTGCCAGCAGTTATCGACAGATAAATTCACCCCTCCACTTT
CDR3 protein: CASSYRQINSPLHF

clone size: -
D gene: -
J gene: TRBJ2-1
V gene: TRBV24-1
CDR3 DNA: TGTGCCACCAGTGATCCGAGCAGGGGCCCCGGGTTGAATGAGCAGTTCTTC
CDR3 protein: CATSDPSRGPGLNEQFF

clone size: once
D gene: -
J gene: TRBJ2-6
V gene: TRBV7-9
CDR3 DNA: TGTGCCAGCAGCTTAGGCAGCACTGGGGCCAACGTCCTGACTTTC
CDR3 protein: CASSLGSTGANVLTF

clone size: -
D gene: -
J gene: TRBJ2-2
V gene: TRBV29-1
CDR3 DNA: TGCAGCGAAAGGCAGGCCGGGGAGCTGTTTTTT
CDR3 protein: CSERQAGELFF

clone size: -
D gene: -
J gene: TRBJ1-3
V gene: TRBV23-1
CDR3 DNA: TGCGCCAGCAGTCAATCGGCCAGGAAGTACTCTGGAAACACCATATATTTT
CDR3 protein: CASSQSARKYSGNTIYF

clone size: -
D gene: -
J gene: TRBJ2-1
V gene: TRBV5-1
CDR3 DNA: TGCGCCAGCAGGAGTAGACAGCAGGACAATGAGCAGTTCTTC
CDR3 protein: CASRSRQQDNEQFF

clone size: few
D gene: TRBD1
J gene: TRBJ1-2
V gene: TRBV7-2
CDR3 DNA: TGTGCCAGCAGCTTAACACCGGGACAGGGGAGTTATGGCTACACCTTC
CDR3 protein: CASSLTPGQGSYGYTF

clone size: -
D gene: TRBD1
J gene: TRBJ2-7
V gene: TRBV30
CDR3 DNA: TGTGCCTGGGCAGGGACAGGGGGAGAGCAGTACTTC
CDR3 protein: CAWAGTGGEQYF

clone size: -
D gene: TRBD1
J gene: TRBJ1-1
V gene: TRBV5-1
CDR3 DNA: TGCGCCAGCAGCGAAAGGACAGGGGCGAACACTGAAGCTTTCTTT
CDR3 protein: CASSERTGANTEAFF

clone size: -
D gene: TRBD1
J gene: TRBJ2-5
V gene: TRBV19
CDR3 DNA: TGTGCCAGTAGTATGACAGGGCGAGAGACCCAGTACTTC
CDR3 protein: CASSMTGRETQYF

clone size: -
D gene: -
J gene: TRBJ2-1
V gene: TRBV5-1
CDR3 DNA: TGCGCCAGCAGCTTGGGGGCAGCCCGCAATGAGCAGTTCTTC
CDR3 protein: CASSLGAARNEQFF

clone size: many
D gene: -
J gene: TRBJ2-7
V gene: TRBV29-1
CDR3 DNA: TGCAGCGTTGCCCTGGGCCAGACCTACGAGCAGTACTTC
CDR3 protein: CSVALGQTYEQYF

clone size: once
D gene: TRBD1
J gene: TRBJ2-7
V gene: TRBV28
CDR3 DNA: TGTGCCAGCAGAAGGGACAGACCCTACGAGCAGTACTTC
CDR3 protein: CASRRDRPYEQYF

clone size: -
D gene: TRBD1
J gene: TRBJ1-4
V gene: TRBV25-1
CDR3 DNA: TGTGCCAGCAGGGGACAGACTAATGAAAAACTGTTTTTT
CDR3 protein: CASRGQTNEKLFF

clone size: -
D gene: TRBD2
J gene: TRBJ2-1
V gene: TRBV6-5
CDR3 DNA: TGTGCCAGCAGTTACTCGACAGCGGGAGACAATGAGCAGTTCTTC
CDR3 protein: CASSYSTAGDNEQFF

clone size: -
D gene: -
J gene: TRBJ1-1
V gene: TRBV2
CDR3 DNA: TGTGCCAGCAGTGCCCAGGGACTCTCGGGAAACACTGAAGCTTTCTTT
CDR3 protein: CASSAQGLSGNTEAFF